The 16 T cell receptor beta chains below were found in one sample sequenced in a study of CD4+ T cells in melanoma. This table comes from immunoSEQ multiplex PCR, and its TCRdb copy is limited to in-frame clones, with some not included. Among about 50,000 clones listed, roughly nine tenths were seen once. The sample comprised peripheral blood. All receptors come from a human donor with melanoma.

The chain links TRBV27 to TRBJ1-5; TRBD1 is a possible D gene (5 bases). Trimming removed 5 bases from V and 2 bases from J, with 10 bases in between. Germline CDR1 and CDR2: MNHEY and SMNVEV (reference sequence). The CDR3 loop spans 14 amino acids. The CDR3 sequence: CASSLGVGNQPQHF. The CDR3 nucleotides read TGTGCCAGCAGTCTAGGGGTGGGCAATCAGCCCCAGCATTTT.

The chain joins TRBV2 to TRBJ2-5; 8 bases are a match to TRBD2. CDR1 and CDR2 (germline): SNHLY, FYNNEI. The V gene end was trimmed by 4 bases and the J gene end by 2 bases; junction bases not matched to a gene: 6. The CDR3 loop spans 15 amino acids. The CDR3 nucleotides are TGTGCCAGCAGTGTGGCGGGGGGTCGACAAGAGACCCAGTACTTC. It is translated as CASSVAGGRQETQYF.

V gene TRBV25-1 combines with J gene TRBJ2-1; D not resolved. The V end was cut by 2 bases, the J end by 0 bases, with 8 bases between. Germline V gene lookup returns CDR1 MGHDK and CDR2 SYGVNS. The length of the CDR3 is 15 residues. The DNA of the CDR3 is TGTGCCAGCAGTGAAGGGTCCGCCTCCTACAATGAGCAGTTCTTC. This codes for CASSEGSASYNEQFF.

The CDR3 nucleotides read TGTGCCAGCAGCTTAGGCCTGTCGTATCGCTACACCTTC. Translating gives CASSLGLSYRYTF. This chain uses TRBV5-4 with TRBJ1-2, with D hard to call. This CDR3 spans 13 amino acids. Per germline, CDR1 SGHNT and CDR2 YYREEE (reference sequence). Trimming took 2 bases from V and 9 from J, leaving 14 bases between them.

The CDR3 loop reads CASSDSNGYEQYF. The CDR3, as DNA: TGTGCCAGCAGTGACTCGAACGGCTACGAGCAGTACTTC. V is TRBV6-4 and J is TRBJ2-7; no definite D call. The V gene's germline CDR1 is MRHNA and CDR2 SNTAGT. The CDR3 contains 13 residues. Trimming removed 0 bases at V and 3 bases at J, with 6 bases between.

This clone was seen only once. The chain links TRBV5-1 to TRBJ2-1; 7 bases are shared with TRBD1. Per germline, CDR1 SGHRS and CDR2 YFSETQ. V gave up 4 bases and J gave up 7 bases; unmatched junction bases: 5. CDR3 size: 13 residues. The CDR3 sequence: CASSVNRGNEQFF. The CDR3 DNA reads TGCGCCAGCAGCGTAAACAGGGGTAATGAGCAGTTCTTC. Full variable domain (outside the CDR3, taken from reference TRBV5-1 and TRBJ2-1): KAGVTQTPRYLIKTRGQQVTLSCSPISGHRSVSWYQQTPGQGLQFLFEYFSETQRNKGNFPGRFSGRQFSNSRSEMNVSTLELGDSALYLCASSVNRGNEQFFGPGTRLTVL.

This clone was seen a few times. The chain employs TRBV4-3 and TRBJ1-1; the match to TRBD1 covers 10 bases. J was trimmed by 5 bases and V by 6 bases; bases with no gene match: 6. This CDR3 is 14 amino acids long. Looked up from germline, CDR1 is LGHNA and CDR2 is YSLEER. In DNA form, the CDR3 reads TGCGCCAGCAGTGGGACAGGGGTGTTTACTGAAGCTTTCTTT. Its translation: CASSGTGVFTEAFF.

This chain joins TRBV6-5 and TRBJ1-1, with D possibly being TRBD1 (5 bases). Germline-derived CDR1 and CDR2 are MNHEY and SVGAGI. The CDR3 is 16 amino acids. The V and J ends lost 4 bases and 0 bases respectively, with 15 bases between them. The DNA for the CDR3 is TGTGCCAGCAGTTCCCCGGGGGTCGGCATGAACACTGAAGCTTTCTTT. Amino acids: CASSSPGVGMNTEAFF.

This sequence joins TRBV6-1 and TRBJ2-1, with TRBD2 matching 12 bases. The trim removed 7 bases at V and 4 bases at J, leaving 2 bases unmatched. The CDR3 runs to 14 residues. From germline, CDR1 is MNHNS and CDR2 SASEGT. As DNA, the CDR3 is TGTGCCAGCATTCTAGCGGGGGGGTACAATGAGCAGTTCTTC. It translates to CASILAGGYNEQFF.

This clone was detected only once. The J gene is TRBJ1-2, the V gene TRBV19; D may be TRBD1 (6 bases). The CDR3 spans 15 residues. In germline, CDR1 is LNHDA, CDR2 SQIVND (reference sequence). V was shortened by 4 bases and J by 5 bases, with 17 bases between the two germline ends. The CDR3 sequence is CASSTAGTMEYGYTF. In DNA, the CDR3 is TGTGCCAGTAGTACGGCCGGGACAATGGAATATGGCTACACCTTC.

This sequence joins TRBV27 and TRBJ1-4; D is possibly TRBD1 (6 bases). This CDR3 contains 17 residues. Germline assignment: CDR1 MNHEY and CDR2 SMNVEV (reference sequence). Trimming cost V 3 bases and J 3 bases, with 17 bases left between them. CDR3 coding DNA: TGTGCCAGCAGTTTTCGGGCGGGGGGCCTGGCTAATGAAAAACTGTTTTTT. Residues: CASSFRAGGLANEKLFF.

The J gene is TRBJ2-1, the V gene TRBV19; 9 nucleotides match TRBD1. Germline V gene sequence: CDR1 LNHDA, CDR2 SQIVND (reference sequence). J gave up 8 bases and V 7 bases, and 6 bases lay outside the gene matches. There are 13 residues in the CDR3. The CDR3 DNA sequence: TGTGCCAGTACCGGGACAGGGTTGCATGAGCAGTTCTTC. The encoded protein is CASTGTGLHEQFF.

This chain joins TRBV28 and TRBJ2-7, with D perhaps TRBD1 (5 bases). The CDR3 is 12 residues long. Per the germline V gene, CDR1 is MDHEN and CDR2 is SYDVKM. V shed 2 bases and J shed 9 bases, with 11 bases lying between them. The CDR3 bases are TGTGCCAGCAGTTTACCCAGGGAAGGGCAGTACTTC. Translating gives CASSLPREGQYF.

The CDR3 loop is CASSHPRTSGGVNEQFF. The CDR3 nucleotides read TGTGCCAGCAGCCACCCAAGGACTAGCGGGGGGGTCAATGAGCAGTTCTTC. The chain uses TRBV7-9 and TRBJ2-1; 15 bases are a match to TRBD2. V shed 5 bases, J shed 6 bases, and the junction held 8 bases outside the gene matches. The V gene's germline CDR1 is SEHNR and CDR2 FQNEAQ (reference sequence). The CDR3 covers 17 residues.

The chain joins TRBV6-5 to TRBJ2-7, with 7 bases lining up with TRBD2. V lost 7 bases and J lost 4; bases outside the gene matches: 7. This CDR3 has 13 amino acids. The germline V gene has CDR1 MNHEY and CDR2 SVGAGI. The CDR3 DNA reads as TGTGCCAGCACAACCGGGGGGAATTACGAGCAGTACTTC. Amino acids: CASTTGGNYEQYF.

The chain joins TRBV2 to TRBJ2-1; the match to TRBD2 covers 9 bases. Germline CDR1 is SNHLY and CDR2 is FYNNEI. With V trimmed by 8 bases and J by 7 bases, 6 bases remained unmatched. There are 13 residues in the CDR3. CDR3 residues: CASQRGVGNEQFF. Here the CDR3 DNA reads TGTGCCAGCCAGCGGGGGGTGGGAAATGAGCAGTTCTTC.